Below are 28 T cell receptor beta chains sequenced from a single sample in a study of blood T cell repertoires in COVID-19. Repertoires were generated with immunoSEQ multiplex PCR, while TCRdb's copy carries only in-frame clones and drops some. Of 70,000 or so clones listed, about nine tenths are singletons. Sequencing input: peripheral blood. These receptors were obtained from a woman in her fifties or sixties with acute or convalescent COVID-19.

The rearrangement joins TRBV30 to TRBJ1-2; D gene uncertain. The CDR3 spans 16 residues. With 5 bases removed from V and 0 bases from J, the gap between germline ends came to 19 bases. Per germline, CDR1 GTSNPN and CDR2 SVGIG (reference sequence). The CDR3 is CAWFRISVPTNYGYTF. CDR3 DNA: TGTGCCTGGTTCCGAATATCTGTCCCTACTAACTATGGCTACACCTTC. Based on the CDR3 plus reference TRBV30 and TRBJ1-2, the full variable domain is SQTIHQWPATLVQPVGSPLSLECTVEGTSNPNLYWYRQAAGRGLQLLFYSVGIGQISSEVPQNLSASRPQDRQFILSSKKLLLSDSGFYLCAWFRISVPTNYGYTFGSGTRLTVV.

This chain uses TRBV3-1 (or the pseudogene TRBV3-2) with TRBJ1-1; 7 bases map to TRBD1. V lost 3 bases and J lost 6; bases outside the gene matches: 4. CDR1 and CDR2 from the germline V gene are LGHDT and YNNKEL (reference sequence). The CDR3 is made up of 13 amino acids. The CDR3 sequence is CASSHHRGPEAFF. For the CDR3, the DNA is TGTGCCAGCAGCCACCACAGGGGTCCTGAAGCTTTCTTT.

The gene calls are TRBV5-1 and TRBJ2-2, with TRBD1 matching over 7 bases. Germline V gene sequence: CDR1 SGHRS, CDR2 YFSETQ. The CDR3 runs 15 residues. J gave up 2 bases and V 8 bases, and 9 bases lay outside the gene matches. In DNA, the CDR3 is TGCGCCAGTTCACCAGGGGGAACTAACACCGGGGAGCTGTTTTTT. This codes for CASSPGGTNTGELFF. The whole variable domain, filled in from reference TRBV5-1 and TRBJ2-2, reads KAGVTQTPRYLIKTRGQQVTLSCSPISGHRSVSWYQQTPGQGLQFLFEYFSETQRNKGNFPGRFSGRQFSNSRSEMNVSTLELGDSALYLCASSPGGTNTGELFFGEGSRLTVL.

The V gene is TRBV5-1, the J gene TRBJ1-2, with a tentative D call TRBD1 (6 bases). V lost 3 bases, J lost 6 bases, and 12 bases lay in between. This CDR3 region has 13 residues. CDR1 is SGHRS and CDR2 is YFSETQ in the germline V gene. In nucleotides, the CDR3 is TGCGCCAGCAGCTGGACAGCGGCAGATGGCTACACCTTC. The encoded protein is CASSWTAADGYTF.

The gene calls are TRBV5-4 and TRBJ2-1; the match to TRBD2 covers 9 bases. The CDR3 extends over 13 amino acids. V lost 4 bases to trimming and J lost 16 bases; unmatched junction nucleotides: 12. Germline CDR1 SGHNT, CDR2 YYREEE (reference sequence). As DNA, the CDR3 is TGTGCCAGCAGCCAAGGGACTAGCCCCACGGGATTCTTC. Protein sequence: CASSQGTSPTGFF.

In its sample, this clone ranks as medium-sized (0.01 to 0.1%). The chain links TRBV4-1 to TRBJ2-1, with 9 bases identical to TRBD2. The CDR3 extends over 19 amino acids. CDR1 is MGHRA and CDR2 is YSYEKL in the germline V gene. V was clipped by 1 base and J by 5 bases; unmatched bases: 15. Written as DNA, the CDR3 is TGCGCCAGCAGCCAAGTCTCGTTAGCGGGAGACCAGAAAAACAATGAGCAGTTCTTC. Residues: CASSQVSLAGDQKNNEQFF.

CDR3 region: CARFQWGVETQYF. The CDR3 DNA is TGTGCCAGATTCCAGTGGGGGGTAGAGACCCAGTACTTC. The rearrangement joins TRBV21-1 to TRBJ2-5; TRBD2 is the table's D call, not checked against the DNA. TRBV21-1 is a pseudogene locus. The CDR3 is 13 residues long.

The chain uses TRBV12-3 or TRBV12-4 and TRBJ1-1, with D possibly TRBD1 on 5 matching bases. Trimming took off 1 base at V and 9 bases at J, with 9 bases between the two ends. The CDR3 is 12 residues long. CDR3 sequence reads: CASSLGGSKAFF. CDR3 sequence (DNA): TGTGCCAGCAGTTTAGGGGGCAGTAAAGCTTTCTTT.

V gene TRBV7-9 combines with J gene TRBJ1-6; TRBD1 matches 8 bases. The CDR3 is 16 residues long. V lost 4 bases and J lost 3; bases outside the gene matches: 5. Germline V gene lookup returns CDR1 SEHNR and CDR2 FQNEAQ (reference sequence). The CDR3 bases are TGTGCCAGCAGCTCTGGACAGGGTTTCTATAATTCACCCCTCCACTTT. Residues: CASSSGQGFYNSPLHF.

The chain is built from TRBV28 and TRBJ1-2; 7 bases align to TRBD1. The CDR3 runs to 15 residues. Germline V CDR1 and CDR2: MDHEN, SYDVKM. V lost 4 bases and J lost 2; bases outside the gene matches: 7. The CDR3 is CASSSTGTANYGYTF. The DNA for the CDR3 is TGTGCCAGCAGTTCCACCGGGACAGCGAACTATGGCTACACCTTC.

The chain carries TRBV7-3 and TRBJ1-4; D unresolved. CDR3 size: 13 residues. Trimming left V 3 bases short and J 7 bases short, with 9 bases between. Germline V gene sequence: CDR1 SGHTA, CDR2 FQGTGA. The CDR3 loop reads CASSLTKGEKLFF. The CDR3 bases are TGTGCCAGCAGCTTGACTAAAGGTGAAAAACTGTTTTTT.

The V call is TRBV5-1, the J call TRBJ1-4; D may be TRBD1 (6 bases). This CDR3 is 14 amino acids long. In germline, CDR1 is SGHRS, CDR2 YFSETQ. With 3 bases removed from V and 2 bases from J, the gap between germline ends came to 8 bases. CDR3 residues: CASSSGVTNEKLFF. As DNA, the CDR3 is TGCGCCAGCAGCTCAGGGGTGACTAATGAAAAACTGTTTTTT. Filled out from reference TRBV5-1 and TRBJ1-4, the complete variable domain reads KAGVTQTPRYLIKTRGQQVTLSCSPISGHRSVSWYQQTPGQGLQFLFEYFSETQRNKGNFPGRFSGRQFSNSRSEMNVSTLELGDSALYLCASSSGVTNEKLFFGSGTQLSVL.

V gene TRBV6-5 combines with J gene TRBJ1-1; a weak D match, TRBD1 (5 bases). Germline CDR1 and CDR2: MNHEY and SVGAGI. This CDR3 region has 14 residues. V was shortened by 2 bases and J by 0 bases, with 7 bases between the two germline ends. CDR3 protein: CASSYQGLNTEAFF. In nucleotides, the CDR3 is TGTGCCAGCAGTTACCAGGGTTTGAACACTGAAGCTTTCTTT.

CDR3 loop: CAWSTWGTGSTEAFF. Written as DNA, the CDR3 is TGTGCCTGGAGTACTTGGGGGACCGGGAGCACTGAAGCTTTCTTT. The chain employs TRBV30 and TRBJ1-1; D is possibly TRBD1 (5 bases). Germline assignment: CDR1 GTSNPN and CDR2 SVGIG (reference sequence). The V end was cut by 2 bases, the J end by 4 bases, with 17 bases between. The CDR3 totals 15 residues.

The genes are TRBV28 and TRBJ2-5; TRBD2 agrees at 10 bases. Germline V gene sequence: CDR1 MDHEN, CDR2 SYDVKM. V shed 7 bases, J shed 5 bases, and the junction held 10 bases outside the gene matches. The CDR3 is 15 amino acids. CDR3 region: CASTYLLAGYETQYF. The CDR3 coding sequence is TGTGCCAGCACGTACCTACTAGCGGGATACGAGACCCAGTACTTC.

The chain uses TRBV6-6 and TRBJ2-5; D unclear. Germline V gene data show CDR1 as MNHNY and CDR2 as SVGAGI (reference sequence). Trimming left V 3 bases short and J 5 bases short, with 7 bases between. This CDR3 has 12 amino acids. The CDR3 is CASSYQLETQYF. The CDR3 DNA reads TGTGCCAGCAGTTATCAGTTGGAGACCCAGTACTTC.

The chain carries TRBV7-6 and TRBJ2-1, with TRBD2 as a possible D gene (6 bases). In germline, CDR1 is SGHVS, CDR2 FNYEAQ. The CDR3 has 16 residues. Trimming pared 5 bases from V and 2 bases from J, leaving 16 bases between. CDR3 loop: CASSPGGDNPYNEQFF. For the CDR3, the DNA is TGTGCCAGCAGCCCCGGCGGGGATAACCCCTACAATGAGCAGTTCTTC.

The V and J genes are TRBV6-2 or TRBV6-3 and TRBJ2-7; TRBD1 aligns across 9 bases. Germline loops: CDR1 MNHEY, CDR2 SVGEGT. V was clipped by 5 bases and J by 6 bases; unmatched bases: 11. This CDR3 is 15 amino acids long. The CDR3 is CASSATGTGNIEQYF. CDR3 nucleotides: TGTGCCAGCAGTGCCACCGGGACAGGGAACATCGAGCAGTACTTC.

The V gene is TRBV2, the J gene TRBJ2-7; D possibly corresponds to TRBD1 (6 bases). The CDR3 has 14 residues. The germline CDR1 and CDR2 sequences are SNHLY and FYNNEI. V shed 6 bases and J shed 3 bases, with 15 bases lying between them. DNA of the CDR3: TGTGCCAGCAGCCGGACAGAAGTACACTACGAGCAGTACTTC. Residues: CASSRTEVHYEQYF.

Many counts were recorded for this clone. The rearrangement joins TRBV20-1 to TRBJ2-5; possibly TRBD1 for D (6 bases). The CDR3 consists of 13 residues. Trimming stripped 3 bases from V and 4 bases from J, with 12 bases between. The germline CDR1 and CDR2 sequences are DFQATT and SNEGSKA (reference sequence). The CDR3 protein is CSASLNRAETQYF. CDR3 sequence (DNA): TGCAGTGCTAGTCTGAACAGGGCAGAGACCCAGTACTTC.

The V and J genes are TRBV5-6 and TRBJ1-6, with a weak D call TRBD1 (6 bases). The CDR3 runs to 14 residues. The germline gives CDR1 SGHDT, CDR2 YYEEEE. With 1 base removed from V and 7 bases from J, the gap between germline ends came to 9 bases. The CDR3 sequence: CASSLRDRNSPLHF. In DNA form, the CDR3 reads TGTGCCAGCAGCTTGCGCGACAGGAATTCACCCCTCCACTTT.

In this sample, this clone turned up a few times. One end of the junction varies from germline; a read error may be responsible. V gene TRBV2 combines with J gene TRBJ1-2; 10 nucleotides match TRBD1. The CDR3 is 11 residues long. In germline, CDR1 is SNHLY, CDR2 FYNNEI. This CDR3 is CASLGQGEIAF. CDR3 nucleotides: TGTGCCAGCCTAGGACAGGGGGAAATCGCCTTC.

The chain couples TRBV9 to TRBJ1-2, with 7 nucleotides matching TRBD1. The V gene end was trimmed by 3 bases and the J gene end by 5 bases; junction bases not matched to a gene: 13. The germline gives CDR1 SGDLS, CDR2 YYNGEE. This CDR3 region has 16 residues. The CDR3 region has the DNA TGTGCCAGCAGCGGAACCCAAAACAGGGGTTTATATGGCTACACCTTC. As protein: CASSGTQNRGLYGYTF.

This clone was counted once. This rearrangement joins TRBV6-2 or TRBV6-3 to TRBJ2-5, with D possibly being TRBD1 (6 bases). The V end was cut by 4 bases, the J end by 2 bases, with 14 bases between. Germline loops: CDR1 MNHEY, CDR2 SVGEGT. CDR3 length: 15 residues. The CDR3 region is CASSSETGTQETQYF. CDR3 sequence (DNA): TGTGCCAGCAGTTCCGAGACAGGAACACAAGAGACCCAGTACTTC.

The chain links TRBV4-1 to TRBJ1-6; TRBD1 is a possible D gene (5 bases). The V gene lost 0 bases and the J gene lost 2 bases, with 14 bases spanning the gap. The CDR3 covers 18 residues. From germline, CDR1 is MGHRA and CDR2 YSYEKL. The chain's CDR3 is CASSQEVRVGTYNSPLHF. CDR3 DNA: TGCGCCAGCAGCCAAGAAGTCAGGGTGGGCACCTATAATTCACCCCTCCACTTT.

Note on this clone: At one of its ends the junction is not consistent with the germline gene, which may arise from a read error. This chain connects TRBV7-7 to TRBJ2-5, with a tentative D call TRBD2 (6 bases). Germline assignment: CDR1 SSHAT and CDR2 FNYEAQ (reference sequence). The CDR3 loop spans 13 amino acids. The DNA for the CDR3 is TGTGCTAGCAGCTTAGGACTACAAGAGACCCAGTACTTC. It codes for CASSLGLQETQYF.

V and J are TRBV4-2 and TRBJ2-5, with 7 bases that match TRBD1. Germline CDR1 is LGHNA and CDR2 is YNFKEQ. CDR3 size: 12 residues. J was trimmed by 10 bases and V by 3 bases; bases with no gene match: 5. DNA for the CDR3: TGTGCCAGCAGCCACGCTGCAGGGGGCCAGTACTTC. Residues: CASSHAAGGQYF.

J is TRBJ1-1 and V is TRBV6-2 or TRBV6-3; unclear D gene. Germline V gene data show CDR1 as MNHEY and CDR2 as SVGEGT. Trimming stripped 2 bases from V and 1 base from J, with 8 bases between. The CDR3 is made up of 14 amino acids. CDR3 residues: CASSYREANTEAFF. Here the CDR3 DNA reads TGTGCCAGCAGTTACAGGGAGGCGAACACTGAAGCTTTCTTT.